Listed below are T cell receptor beta chains from one sample, sequenced in a study of T cells after yellow fever vaccination. Each CDR3 protein gets one entry after TCRdb re-called the 5' RACE reads with MiXCR. The sample lists more than 90,000 distinct CDR3 sequences, 7.5% to 9.5% occurring once. Sequences were derived from CD8+ T cells sorted from PBMCs, sampled 45 days after the yellow fever booster vaccination. These receptors were taken from a man between 25 and 39 years old who received the YFV17D yellow fever vaccine. Each CDR3 is given with its conserved first and last residue. The D gene is left open where the match is weak. Not all rows give a size; the values are once, few, many and, for expanded clones, a class.

>TRBJ2-1|TRBV9|TRBD1|many
TGTGCCAGCAGCTTAGGACAGGAAGGAGTTGGGTTCTTC
CASSLGQEGVGFF
>TRBJ2-7|TRBV28|TRBD2|many
TGTGCCAGCAGTTTTAGCGGGAGGTACTCCTCCGCCTACGAGCAGTACTTC
CASSFSGRYSSAYEQYF
>TRBJ2-7|TRBV4-3|NA|many
TGCGCCAGCAGCCAACAGGACGGAAGTATCTACGAGCAGTACTTC
CASSQQDGSIYEQYF
>TRBJ2-7|TRBV4-3|TRBD2|many
TGCGCCAGCAGCCAATCGCTAGCGGGAAGGAGCTCCTACGAGCAGTACTTC
CASSQSLAGRSSYEQYF
>TRBJ2-5|TRBV12-3/TRBV12-4|NA|many
TGTGCCAGCAGCAGTTCTAGCACCGAGACCCAGTACTTC
CASSSSSTETQYF
>TRBJ2-1|TRBV7-9|NA|few
TGTGCCAGCAGTCCAAATTTTTACAATGAGCAGTTCTTC
CASSPNFYNEQFF
>TRBJ2-3|TRBV14|TRBD2|many
TGTGCCAGCAGCCAAATCAGCGGGAGCCCTGATACGCAGTATTTT
CASSQISGSPDTQYF
>TRBJ1-1|TRBV27|TRBD1|few
TGTGCCAGCAGTTTACAGGGGGGGCAGGCTTTCTTT
CASSLQGGQAFF
>TRBJ1-2|TRBV10-3|TRBD1|NA
TGTGCCATCACCAAGACAGGGGACAGGGAATATGGCTACACCTTC
CAITKTGDREYGYTF
>TRBJ2-5|TRBV7-6|NA|NA
TGTGCCAGCAGCTCGCAGGGGCGAGAGACCCAGTACTTC
CASSSQGRETQYF
>TRBJ2-7|TRBV12-3/TRBV12-4|TRBD2|NA
TGTGCCTGCAGTTTCTGGCTAGCGGGAGATTCCTTGTTCTACGAGCAGTACTTC
CACSFWLAGDSLFYEQYF
>TRBJ2-7|TRBV28|NA|many
TGTGCCAGCAGTTCTTCTACAACAGGCGCCCCCACCTACGAGCAGTACTTC
CASSSSTTGAPTYEQYF
>TRBJ2-6|TRBV6-2/TRBV6-3|NA|many
TGTGCCAGCAGTTACACATTCGCCGGGGCCAACGTCCTGACTTTC
CASSYTFAGANVLTF
>TRBJ2-2|TRBV6-1|NA|many
TGTGCCAGCGGACTCCCCTCTAGCGGGGAGCTGTTTTTT
CASGLPSSGELFF
>TRBJ2-5|TRBV7-9|TRBD2|few
TGTGCCAGCAGCTTAATGGTGCTAGCGGGAGACCCCCAGTACTTC
CASSLMVLAGDPQYF
>TRBJ2-7|TRBV5-1|TRBD1|NA
TGCGCCAGCAGCTTCACCCGACAGGGGGGTCTCTACGAGCAGTACTTC
CASSFTRQGGLYEQYF
>TRBJ2-2|TRBV9|TRBD2|many
TGTGCCAGCAGCGGACTAGCGGGAGAGCTCACCGGGGAGCTGTTTTTT
CASSGLAGELTGELFF
>TRBJ2-5|TRBV7-2|NA|few
TGTGCCAGCAGCTCCTGGGGCGAAGTCATGGAGACCCAGTACTTC
CASSSWGEVMETQYF
>TRBJ1-1|TRBV20-1|NA|many
TGCAGTGCTAGAGAGGGTTGGGGGAGTACTGAAGCTTTCTTT
CSAREGWGSTEAFF
>TRBJ2-2|TRBV7-6|NA|many
TGTGCCAGCAGCTTAGGCCGTGGACCGACCGGGGAGCTGTTTTTT
CASSLGRGPTGELFF
>TRBJ1-1|TRBV2|NA|NA
TGTGCCAGCAGCCCAAAGGGGTGGAACACTGAAGCTTTCTTT
CASSPKGWNTEAFF
>TRBJ2-2|TRBV11-2|TRBD2|many
TGTGCCAGCAATGGACTAGCGGGACACACCGGGGAGCTGTTTTTT
CASNGLAGHTGELFF
>TRBJ2-3|TRBV23-1|TRBD2|NA
TGCGCCAGCACCCCAGCGGGATGCACAGATACGCAGTATTTT
CASTPAGCTDTQYF
>TRBJ2-7|TRBV3-1|TRBD2|many
TGTGCCAGCAGCCAAGAGGCACTAGCGGGAGACGAGCAGTACTTC
CASSQEALAGDEQYF
>TRBJ2-1|TRBV24-1|NA|many
TGTGCCACCAGTGCAGGGCCTGAGCAGTTCTTC
CATSAGPEQFF
>TRBJ2-5|TRBV7-9|NA|many
TGTGCCAGCAGCTTTCCCGGGACCGAAGAGACCCAGTACTTC
CASSFPGTEETQYF
>TRBJ2-7|TRBV4-3|NA|many
TGCGCCAGCAGCCAAGTGAGGGAACGGAGCTACGAGCAGTACTTC
CASSQVRERSYEQYF
>TRBJ1-1|TRBV7-8|NA|NA
TGTGCCAGCAGCTTAGTGCGCACTGAAGCTTTCTTT
CASSLVRTEAFF